This is a list of T cell receptor beta chains from one sample in a study of blood T cell repertoires in COVID-19. This table comes from immunoSEQ multiplex PCR, and its TCRdb copy is limited to in-frame clones, with some not included. The sample records more than 250,000 clones, roughly 85% being singletons. Source material: PBMCs or T cells enriched from blood (not recorded which). Receptor source: a woman aged 40-49 years who had recovered from COVID-19. CDR3s include the opening cysteine and the closing phenylalanine or tryptophan.

v_gene,j_gene,CDR3aa
TRBV5-3,TRBJ2-7,CARSRPRQDRGRDTGYEQYF
TRBV6-5,TRBJ2-1,CASRPPMGGNEQFF
TRBV4-3,TRBJ1-5,CASSPGQHYQPQHF
TRBV7-2,TRBJ1-1,CASSFRDRLNTEAFF
TRBV15,TRBJ1-4,CATSRDTNEKLFF
TRBV5-1,TRBJ1-1,CASSLAPQALGSPEAFF
TRBV28,TRBJ2-1,CASSQTGYNEQFF
TRBV19,TRBJ1-2,CASMGQETIAGYTF
TRBV18,TRBJ2-5,CASSPPSGRIEQETQYF
TRBV12-3/TRBV12-4,TRBJ1-6,CASSLVLQQPLHF
TRBV30,TRBJ1-2,CAWSVTGTGGFGYTF
TRBV7-9,TRBJ1-2,CASSLDLASYGYTF
TRBV18,TRBJ2-7,CASSPLQGPSYEQYF
TRBV25-1,TRBJ1-4,CASRDRGLRNEKLFF
TRBV28,TRBJ2-5,CASSFYGGGGKETQYF
TRBV24-1,TRBJ1-5,CATITNRDRDQPQHF
TRBV18,TRBJ1-2,CASSPRGTGSYGYTF
TRBV20-1,TRBJ2-3,CSASMSSTSTDTQYF
TRBV2,TRBJ2-5,CASKYYGTGDQETQYF
TRBV5-8,TRBJ2-1,CASTPRTYNEQFF
TRBV25-1,TRBJ1-1,CASSESLPGPTEAFF
TRBV6-5,TRBJ2-3,CASKTVSTDTQYF
TRBV19,TRBJ2-1,CASSRAGQGTYSYNEQFF
TRBV27,TRBJ1-1,CASSRGRNTEAFF
TRBV4-2,TRBJ1-3,CASSQEDRAGNTIYF
TRBV30,TRBJ2-2,CAWTGNTGELFF
TRBV30,TRBJ1-1,CAWSRGFGAFF
TRBV21-1,TRBJ2-2,CASSCPEPTGTGELFF
TRBV2,TRBJ2-6,CASNRDGANVLTF
TRBV27,TRBJ2-1,CASSPLAGSYNEQFF
TRBV27,TRBJ2-3,CASSRQVAADTQYF
TRBV28,TRBJ1-6,CASIQDLNSPLHF
TRBV3-1/TRBV3-2,TRBJ1-1,CASSQVVMSTEAFF
TRBV7-8,TRBJ1-4,CASSANRGLGEKLFF
TRBV4-3,TRBJ2-1,CASSQKGLAGGDNEQFF
TRBV28,TRBJ1-5,CASINWGVDNQPQHF
TRBV7-3,TRBJ2-1,CASSSQTSSGLEQFF
TRBV19,TRBJ2-2,CASSIDLFGIGHGELFF
TRBV9,TRBJ1-1,CASSVLGDSMNTEAFF
TRBV5-4,TRBJ1-5,CASSFGTGADQPQHF
TRBV28,TRBJ1-5,CASSSSGTGGQPQHF
TRBV24-1,TRBJ2-3,CATKSASDTQYF
TRBV19,TRBJ2-3,CASSVGLVAQYF
TRBV4-3,TRBJ1-2,CASSPGTGNYGYTF
TRBV9,TRBJ2-5,CASSVFPLVGETQYF
TRBV2,TRBJ2-4,CASSAGGSLNIQYF
TRBV12-3/TRBV12-4,TRBJ2-7,CASSFGRRVQYF
TRBV28,TRBJ2-4,CASSFEAGAKNIQYF
TRBV24-1,TRBJ1-1,CATSEPTGAEAFF
TRBV13,TRBJ2-3,CASSSGTSGTTDTQYF